The 9 T cell receptor beta chains below all came from one sample that was sequenced in a study of memory CD4+ T cells and cytomegalovirus serostatus. Single viable CD3+CD4+CD8-CD45RO+ cells were sorted as the memory CD4+ T cells. Sequencing used immunoSEQ multiplex PCR; TCRdb keeps in-frame clones, though not all of them. The profile shows around 54,000 clones, over 65% of them singletons. Sequenced sample: memory CD4+ T cells from blood. The receptors here all came from an adult in good health and CMV-seropositive.

The V and J genes are TRBV11-2 and TRBJ1-2, with D maybe TRBD1 (6 bases). Germline CDR1 reads SGHAT; CDR2 reads FQNNGV. This CDR3 region has 16 residues. V dropped 2 bases and J dropped 7 bases, with 20 bases sitting between them. CDR3 bases: TGTGCCAGCAGCTTAACGGAACAGGGCGCGAGGGGTGGCTACACCTTC. The encoded protein is CASSLTEQGARGGYTF.

The chain combines TRBV5-1 with TRBJ2-4; 7 bases agree with TRBD1. Germline V CDR1 and CDR2: SGHRS, YFSETQ. Losses at the gene ends were 0 bases for V and 5 bases for J; bases not matched to a gene: 5. This CDR3 has 15 amino acids. The CDR3 is CASSLGRGGENIQYF. CDR3 coding DNA: TGCGCCAGCAGCTTGGGAAGAGGGGGCGAAAACATTCAGTACTTC.

V usage is TRBV10-3 and J usage is TRBJ1-5; 9 positions match TRBD1. Unmatched junction bases numbered 8, after V lost 11 bases and J lost 3 bases. The CDR3 is 14 amino acids. Germline V lookup: CDR1 ENHRY, CDR2 SYGVKD. As DNA, the CDR3 is TGTGCCGTCCGACAGGGGGGCGACAATCAGCCCCAGCATTTT. This sequence encodes CAVRQGGDNQPQHF.

The chain links TRBV30 to TRBJ2-7, with D unclear. Trimming cost V 3 bases and J 9 bases, with 3 bases left between them. Per germline, CDR1 GTSNPN and CDR2 SVGIG (reference sequence). The CDR3 sequence is 8 residues long. DNA for the CDR3: TGTGCCTGGAGGGGGCAGTACGTC. Amino acid sequence: CAWRGQYV.

The rearrangement uses TRBV29-1 and TRBJ2-2, with D unclear. The germline V gene encodes CDR1 SQVTM and CDR2 ANQGSEA. The CDR3 consists of 14 residues. The V end was cut by 4 bases, the J end by 0 bases, with 9 bases between. CDR3 region: CSVGIGSNTGELFF. The CDR3 DNA reads as TGCAGCGTTGGTATTGGGTCGAACACCGGGGAGCTGTTTTTT.

This chain links TRBV13 with TRBJ2-1, with 7 bases identical to TRBD1. This CDR3 contains 15 residues. The J segment lost 0 bases and the V segment lost 5 bases, leaving 4 bases of the junction unmatched. Germline V CDR1 and CDR2: PRHDT, FYEKMQ (reference sequence). CDR3 in DNA: TGTGCCAGCAGCCCACAGGGGATCTCCTACAATGAGCAGTTCTTC. Protein sequence: CASSPQGISYNEQFF.

V and J are TRBV6-5 and TRBJ2-3; D is possibly TRBD2 (5 bases). Germline V gene data show CDR1 as MNHEY and CDR2 as SVGAGI. Trimming took 6 bases from V and 2 from J, leaving 15 bases between them. The CDR3 covers 15 residues. This CDR3 reads CASRGLLGDTDTQYF. The CDR3 nucleotides are TGTGCCAGCAGAGGACTTCTGGGAGACACAGATACGCAGTATTTT.

The genes are TRBV15 and TRBJ2-5, with 7 bases matching TRBD2. This CDR3 comprises 15 residues. Germline V gene sequence: CDR1 LNHNV, CDR2 YYDKDF (reference sequence). V was clipped by 0 bases and J by 3 bases; unmatched bases: 4. DNA of the CDR3: TGTGCCACCAGCAGAGATCTGGCGGGAGAAGAGACCCAGTACTTC. Residues: CATSRDLAGEETQYF.

A few counts support this clone. The chain uses TRBV6-5 and TRBJ1-5; D is possibly TRBD1 (5 bases). The CDR3 runs 13 residues. The V and J ends lost 6 bases and 5 bases respectively, with 11 bases between them. CDR1 MNHEY and CDR2 SVGAGI come from the germline V gene. CDR3 loop: CASRRDRDQPQHF. The DNA for the CDR3 is TGTGCCAGCAGAAGGGACCGTGATCAGCCCCAGCATTTT.